This entry concerns a single T cell receptor (beta chain). What it binds is unknown. The data originate from a study of T cells expressing NK-cell markers. Whole-study findings and limits: These clonotypes additionally ranked first within the CD3+CD56-NKG2C+ fraction of four donors.

TCRdb re-called the 5' RACE reads; one entry per CDR3 protein, DNA not given. Recorded for this sample: around 280,000 distinct CDR3 sequences. The CDR3 sequence is 14 residues long. Germline CDR1 reads MNHNS; CDR2 reads SASEGT. The specimen sequenced was blood T cells: a sorted CD56 or NKG2C T cell subset, CD4+ or CD8+ T cells, or bulk PBMC T cells (not recorded which). The TCR comes from a man younger than 30 in good health. This chain links TRBV6-1 with TRBJ1-1. The CDR3 sequence is CASRIRSLNTEAFF.